This T cell receptor (beta chain) came from a study of beta chain features in type 1 diabetes. CD45RO/CCR7/CD25/CD127/CD95/CD27 staining was used to isolate CD4+ naive, central memory, regulatory and stem cell-like memory cells by sorting. The authors obtained over 95% purity in all sorted populations. The whole isolated RNA underwent reverse transcription, so sequencing captured expressed TCRB transcripts. Only in-frame clones appear in the TCRdb table, and some are missing; sequencing was by immunoSEQ multiplex PCR. The sample lists hundreds of thousands of clones, about 15% occurring once. Details on this clone: Its antigen is currently unknown.

The germline V gene encodes CDR1 ENHRY and CDR2 SYGVKD. This CDR3 comprises 14 residues. The ends were cut back, 6 bases at V and 3 bases at J, with 14 bases in the middle. Regarding the study as a whole: TCRB CDR3s were moderately but significantly shorter in Type 1 diabetes patients in all four CD4+ subsets. Individuals with type 1 diabetes displayed fewer insertions and more deletions at VDJ junctions. It was among patients, rather than healthy donors, that naive, central memory and Treg TCRB repertoires appeared more similar.

This chain links TRBV10-3 with TRBJ1-1; D remains unclear. The sequence came from a man younger than 35 with type 1 diabetes. The sequenced sample was naive CD4+ T cells from blood. CDR3 DNA: TGTGCCATCAGCCTACAAGGCCAGGACACTGAAGCTTTCTTT. Amino acids: CAISLQGQDTEAFF.